These 28 T cell receptor beta chains share one sample of origin, sequenced in a study of T-cell reconstitution after alpha-beta-depleted transplantation in children. The library targeted TCRbeta and was prepared with unique molecular identifiers. One entry per CDR3 protein, called by TCRdb with MiXCR from the PCR reads. The data show 90,000 to 130,000 distinct CDR3 sequences, about 9.3% seen once. Here the sequenced sample was PBMCs from the stem cell graft donor, taken from the stem cell graft. The receptors were gathered from a human donor who donated a stem cell graft to a child with acute lymphoblastic leukemia.

This clonotype has ten or more counts. The chain is built from TRBV29-1 and TRBJ2-7; no reliable D call. This CDR3 contains 11 residues. The germline CDR1 and CDR2 sequences are SQVTM and ANQGSEA. Trimming removed 4 bases from V and 1 base from J, with 5 bases in between. CDR3 nucleotide sequence: TGCAGCGTTGCCCAGTCCTACGAGCAGTACTTC. This encodes CSVAQSYEQYF.

This clonotype has at least ten counts. The chain is built from TRBV5-6 and TRBJ2-4; D tentatively reads TRBD1 or TRBD2 (6 bases each). V lost 6 bases and J lost 9, with 25 bases in between. Germline CDR1 is SGHDT and CDR2 is YYEEEE. The CDR3 is 16 amino acids. Written as DNA, the CDR3 is TGTGCCAGCACTTTTTTCGGGGACTCCGGACAGTTCATTCAGTACTTC. Its translation is CASTFFGDSGQFIQYF.

This clonotype showed up many times. V and J are TRBV6-5 and TRBJ1-4, with unresolved D. The CDR3 length is 16 residues. The V end lost 4 bases, the J end lost 3 bases, and 15 bases lay between the germline ends. Germline lookup yields CDR1 MNHEY and CDR2 SVGAGI. CDR3 sequence: CASSSLSRGANEKLFF. The DNA for the CDR3 is TGTGCCAGCAGTTCGCTGTCGCGGGGAGCTAATGAAAAACTGTTTTTT.

This clonotype was observed many times. The rearrangement links TRBV20-1 to TRBJ2-3; TRBD2 matches at 8 bases. CDR1 DFQATT and CDR2 SNEGSKA come from the germline V gene (reference sequence). Trimming took 8 bases from V and 4 from J; bases not matched to a gene: 20. The CDR3 length is 17 residues. The CDR3, as DNA: TGCAGTACAAACACCCTCTCTATCGGGGGGGCCGCAGATACGCAGTATTTT. This encodes CSTNTLSIGGAADTQYF.

In this sample, this clonotype turned up many times. The chain carries TRBV5-1 and TRBJ2-2, with D maybe TRBD2 (5 bases). CDR3 length: 15 residues. The germline gives CDR1 SGHRS, CDR2 YFSETQ. The ends were cut back, 6 bases at V and 0 bases at J, with 12 bases in the middle. In nucleotides, the CDR3 is TGCGCCAGCACCCCCTACGGGACGAACACCGGGGAGCTGTTTTTT. Amino acid sequence: CASTPYGTNTGELFF.

This clonotype has a count of ten or more. The chain is built from TRBV5-5 and TRBJ2-5, with 10 positions matching TRBD1. The CDR3 consists of 15 residues. J was trimmed by 8 bases and V by 3 bases; bases with no gene match: 10. The germline V gene encodes CDR1 SGHKS and CDR2 YYEKEE (reference sequence). CDR3 loop: CASSSGQGPLGTQYF. The DNA for the CDR3 is TGTGCCAGCAGCTCGGGACAGGGGCCCCTGGGAACCCAGTACTTC.

The sample holds many counts of this clonotype. The chain carries TRBV20-1 and TRBJ2-3; TRBD1 or TRBD2 may be the D gene (6 bases each). V lost 5 bases and J 7 bases, leaving 25 bases between the germline ends. Looked up from germline, CDR1 is DFQATT and CDR2 is SNEGSKA (reference sequence). This CDR3 spans 16 amino acids. The CDR3 loop reads CSAGTGTPTGGHTQYF. The CDR3 nucleotides are TGCAGTGCTGGTACCGGGACCCCAACTGGGGGGCATACGCAGTATTTT.

The gene calls are TRBV4-2 and TRBJ1-4; no definite D call. Germline values: CDR1 LGHNA, CDR2 YNFKEQ. The V gene lost 4 bases and the J gene lost 8 bases, with 14 bases spanning the gap. The CDR3 runs 14 residues. The chain's CDR3 is CASSPRKIREKLFF. In DNA form, the CDR3 reads TGTGCCAGCAGCCCGAGGAAAATTCGCGAAAAACTGTTTTTT.

This clonotype was observed many times. A much bigger clone sits one base away, suggesting this may be a read error. V and J are TRBV7-2 and TRBJ1-1; 9 bases fit TRBD1. Germline CDR1 and CDR2: SGHTA and FQGNSA. The ends lost 4 bases at V and 10 bases at J; junction bases unmatched: 4. CDR3 length equals 12 residues. The DNA of the CDR3 is TGTGCCAGCAGCTCGGGACAGGGCGGAGCTTTCTTT. This sequence encodes CASSSGQGGAFF.

This clonotype has a count of ten or more. The rearrangement links TRBV20-1 to TRBJ1-5; no reliable D call. Germline V gene lookup returns CDR1 DFQATT and CDR2 SNEGSKA (reference sequence). Deletions cut 4 bases from V and 1 base from J, with 8 bases between. The CDR3 consists of 13 residues. Here the CDR3 reads CSATGNSNQPQHF. The CDR3 DNA reads TGCAGTGCTACGGGGAACAGCAATCAGCCCCAGCATTTT.

The table lists this clonotype with many counts. The chain is built from TRBV4-3 and TRBJ1-4; D not resolved. The V and J ends lost 0 bases and 5 bases respectively, with 7 bases between them. From germline, CDR1 is LGHNA and CDR2 YSLEER. This CDR3 has 14 residues. The CDR3 spells CASSQDHGNEKLFF. The CDR3 bases are TGCGCCAGCAGCCAAGACCACGGCAATGAAAAACTGTTTTTT.

The sample holds many counts of this clonotype. CDR3 bases: TGTGCCAGCAGCCACCGGGACACCGGGGAGCTGTTTTTT. As protein: CASSHRDTGELFF. This chain connects TRBV12-3 or TRBV12-4 to TRBJ2-2; D is unresolved. V gave up 6 bases and J gave up 3 bases, with 8 bases separating them. This CDR3 has 13 residues.

This clonotype came up many times. V and J are TRBV5-4 and TRBJ2-7; D is perhaps TRBD1 (6 bases). The CDR3 loop spans 14 amino acids. Looked up from germline, CDR1 is SGHNT and CDR2 is YYREEE (reference sequence). Between the trimmed V and J ends, which lost 4 bases and 6 bases, there was a span of 17 bases. The CDR3 loop is CASSNPLGAGEQYF. In DNA form, the CDR3 reads TGTGCCAGCAGCAATCCTTTGGGGGCCGGCGAGCAGTACTTC.

The table lists this clonotype with many counts. The V gene is TRBV20-1, the J gene TRBJ2-7, with TRBD1 identical over 11 bases. CDR1 DFQATT and CDR2 SNEGSKA come from the germline V gene (reference sequence). The length of the CDR3 is 14 residues. With V trimmed by 7 bases and J by 5 bases, 10 bases remained unmatched. The CDR3 loop reads CSGDPDRGHDEQYF. In DNA form, the CDR3 reads TGCAGTGGGGATCCGGACAGGGGGCACGACGAGCAGTACTTC.

This clonotype has at least ten counts. The V call is TRBV19, the J call TRBJ2-5, with D unclear. Germline lookup yields CDR1 LNHDA and CDR2 SQIVND (reference sequence). V was clipped by 3 bases and J by 1 base, with 15 bases between them. This CDR3 contains 16 residues. The CDR3 nucleotides are TGTGCCAGTAGTATTGCTGGGCGGAGAGGCCAAGAGACCCAGTACTTC. Its protein product is CASSIAGRRGQETQYF.

This clonotype has ten or more counts. The chain links TRBV29-1 to TRBJ2-3; the D gene is possibly TRBD2 (5 bases). Germline assignment: CDR1 SQVTM and CDR2 ANQGSEA. This CDR3 is built from 14 residues. V was trimmed by 4 bases and J by 4 bases, leaving 15 bases between them. CDR3 DNA: TGCAGCGTTGTAGCGACCAGACGGTCAGATACGCAGTATTTT. This encodes CSVVATRRSDTQYF.

In its sample, this clonotype was seen many times. The rearrangement uses TRBV20-1 and TRBJ1-4; tentative D call: TRBD1 (6 bases). CDR3 length: 14 residues. CDR1 DFQATT and CDR2 SNEGSKA come from the germline V gene (reference sequence). V was shortened by 6 bases and J by 0 bases, with 11 bases between the two germline ends. In DNA form, the CDR3 reads TGCAGTGCCCATAGACAGGCAACTAATGAAAAACTGTTTTTT. It yields the protein CSAHRQATNEKLFF.

This clonotype occurred many times. The chain employs TRBV3-1 and TRBJ2-6; D not resolved. V lost 3 bases to trimming and J lost 0 bases, with 15 bases between them. CDR1 LGHDT and CDR2 YNNKEL come from the germline V gene (reference sequence). There are 18 residues in the CDR3. The CDR3 DNA follows: TGTGCCAGCAGCCAGGCCCCTATATCAGGCTCTGGGGCCAACGTCCTGACTTTC. Its translation: CASSQAPISGSGANVLTF.

This clonotype was found many times. The CDR3 region is CASSGGKGHQPQHF. CDR3 coding DNA: TGTGCCAGCAGCGGGGGAAAGGGTCATCAGCCCCAGCATTTT. The J gene is TRBJ1-5, the V gene TRBV12-3 or TRBV12-4, with D possibly TRBD1 on 5 matching bases. The V end was cut by 6 bases, the J end by 5 bases, with 14 bases between. The CDR3 is 14 residues long.

The chain uses TRBV7-2 and TRBJ2-7; TRBD1 aligns across 7 bases. The CDR3 extends over 14 amino acids. Germline CDR1 reads SGHTA; CDR2 reads FQGNSA. With 5 bases clipped from V and 1 base from J, the junction kept 5 bases outside the gene matches. The CDR3 loop reads CASSQQGRSYEQYF. In DNA form, the CDR3 reads TGTGCCAGCAGCCAACAGGGGCGTTCCTACGAGCAGTACTTC.

This clonotype was detected ten times or more. The chain has TRBV5-1 and TRBJ2-1, with 8 bases aligning to TRBD2. Germline V gene lookup returns CDR1 SGHRS and CDR2 YFSETQ. The CDR3 has 12 amino acids. The ends lost 5 bases at V and 9 bases at J; junction bases unmatched: 4. The CDR3 DNA is TGCGCCAGCAGTAGCGGGGCCAGTGAGCAGTTCTTC. Its translation: CASSSGASEQFF.

The sample holds many counts of this clonotype. The chain couples TRBV4-2 to TRBJ2-3, with 8 bases that match TRBD1. This CDR3 is 15 amino acids long. J gave up 0 bases and V 4 bases, and 3 bases lay outside the gene matches. Looked up from germline, CDR1 is LGHNA and CDR2 is YNFKEQ. CDR3 in amino acids: CASSPRTGSTDTQYF. The CDR3, as DNA: TGTGCCAGCAGCCCCCGGACAGGGAGCACAGATACGCAGTATTTT.

This clonotype came up many times. The chain employs TRBV24-1 and TRBJ2-2, with no clear D. CDR3 length equals 14 residues. Trimming left V 9 bases short and J 1 base short, with 11 bases between. Germline V gene lookup returns CDR1 KGHDR and CDR2 SFDVKD. This CDR3 is CATSSSENTGELFF. Here the CDR3 DNA reads TGTGCCACCTCGTCCAGTGAGAACACCGGGGAGCTGTTTTTT.

This clonotype was detected many times. The chain employs TRBV6-2 or TRBV6-3 and TRBJ2-7; 13 nucleotides match TRBD2. This CDR3 has 16 amino acids. The V gene's germline CDR1 is MNHEY and CDR2 SVGEGT. V shed 1 base, J shed 3 bases, and the junction held 3 bases outside the gene matches. DNA of the CDR3: TGTGCCAGCAGTTACTTCGGACTAGCGGGGGACTACGAGCAGTACTTC. Translating gives CASSYFGLAGDYEQYF.

V gene TRBV7-6 combines with J gene TRBJ1-3, with D unclear. Looked up from germline, CDR1 is SGHVS and CDR2 is FNYEAQ. This CDR3 has 15 residues. Trimming removed 1 base from V and 1 base from J, with 8 bases in between. The DNA for the CDR3 is TGTGCCAGCAGCTTAGGCGCGCCATCTGGAAACACCATATATTTT. This gives the protein CASSLGAPSGNTIYF.

This clonotype was recorded once. At one of its ends the junction is not consistent with the germline gene, which may arise from a read error. The V gene is TRBV20-1, the J gene TRBJ1-6, with 8 bases that match TRBD1. Germline CDR1 is DFQATT and CDR2 is SNEGSKA (reference sequence). The CDR3 length is 15 residues. The CDR3 DNA reads as TGCAGTGCAGCCGCAGGGGGCTCCTATAATTCCCCCCTCCACTTT. Amino acids: CSAAAGGSYNSPLHF.

This clonotype was recorded many times. The chain is built from TRBV21-1 and TRBJ2-1; the table's D call of TRBD1 was not tested on the DNA. TRBV21-1 has pseudogene status. This CDR3 has 17 residues. The CDR3 nucleotides read TGTGCCAGCAGCAAACGGTGTTGGGACAGGGAGGGTCATGAGCAGTTCTTC. It codes for CASSKRCWDREGHEQFF.

This clonotype was observed many times. This chain uses TRBV3-1 with TRBJ2-1; no firm D call. This CDR3 has 11 residues. CDR1 and CDR2 (germline): LGHDT, YNNKEL (reference sequence). V was shortened by 4 bases and J by 7 bases, with 5 bases between the two germline ends. CDR3 nucleotide sequence: TGTGCCAGCAGCCTTAAGAATGAGCAGTTCTTC. Protein sequence: CASSLKNEQFF.